One and the same sample provided the 32 T cell receptor beta chains below, sequenced in a study of T cells in Graves' hyperthyroidism and ophthalmopathy. Researchers took RNA transcripts and amplified the TCR beta CDR3 regions from them. First-round RT-PCR with HTBI primers amplified the TCR CDR3 region. TCRdb ran MiXCR on the multiplex PCR reads and lists one entry per CDR3 protein. Counted here are approximately 610,000 distinct CDR3 sequences, 14% to 15% occurring once; the ten biggest clones make up 4.3%. The sample taken for sequencing was blood. The origin of the receptors is a woman aged 40-49 years with Graves' ophthalmopathy.

The V call is TRBV28, the J call TRBJ1-5; the match to TRBD1 covers 8 bases. The CDR3 loop spans 15 amino acids. CDR1 is MDHEN and CDR2 is SYDVKM in the germline V gene. The V segment lost 4 bases and the J segment 6 bases; nucleotides outside the gene matches: 8. CDR3 nucleotides: TGTGCCAGCAGTTCTCCAGGGGGCTTGGGTCAGCCCCAGCATTTT. This encodes CASSSPGGLGQPQHF.

This clonotype was found many times. This rearrangement joins TRBV19 to TRBJ1-5, with a tentative D call TRBD1 (5 bases). Germline assignment: CDR1 LNHDA and CDR2 SQIVND (reference sequence). The CDR3 totals 15 residues. Trimming took off 3 bases at V and 4 bases at J, with 13 bases between the two ends. CDR3 coding DNA: TGTGCCAGTAGTATGTGGGGCTTCAGAAATCAGCCCCAGCATTTT. It translates to CASSMWGFRNQPQHF.

This clonotype has ten or more counts. The gene calls are TRBV20-1 and TRBJ2-5; 13 bases agree with TRBD2. The V gene end was trimmed by 4 bases and the J gene end by 2 bases; junction bases not matched to a gene: 4. Germline CDR1 reads DFQATT; CDR2 reads SNEGSKA (reference sequence). The CDR3 loop spans 15 amino acids. This CDR3 is CSAIGLAGVQETQYF. The DNA of the CDR3 is TGCAGTGCTATCGGACTAGCGGGGGTACAAGAGACCCAGTACTTC.

This clonotype was found many times. V is TRBV28 and J is TRBJ2-7; TRBD2 is a possible D gene (6 bases). The CDR3 runs 15 residues. Germline loops: CDR1 MDHEN, CDR2 SYDVKM. V dropped 2 bases and J dropped 0 bases, with 11 bases sitting between them. The CDR3 DNA reads as TGTGCCAGCAGTTTAGAGCAGACTAGCTCCTACGAGCAGTACTTC. It translates to CASSLEQTSSYEQYF. The variable domain in full, completed from reference TRBV28 and TRBJ2-7, reads DVKVTQSSRYLVKRTGEKVFLECVQDMDHENMFWYRQDPGLGLRLIYFSYDVKMKEKGDIPEGYSVSREKKERFSLILESASTNQTSMYLCASSLEQTSSYEQYFGPGTRLTVT.

This clonotype was recorded at least ten times. The rearrangement joins TRBV5-1 to TRBJ1-1; 9 nucleotides match TRBD1. CDR1 and CDR2 from the germline V gene are SGHRS and YFSETQ. The CDR3 is 15 residues long. The junction had 6 bases not matched to a gene; V was cut back by 3 bases and J by 3 bases. The CDR3 DNA sequence: TGCGCCAGCAGCTCCGGGACAGGGAAAGACACTGAAGCTTTCTTT. Amino acid sequence: CASSSGTGKDTEAFF.

This clonotype showed up many times. This chain uses TRBV7-9 with TRBJ2-7; perhaps TRBD1 as D (5 bases). The CDR3 contains 13 residues. Trimming cost V 4 bases and J 3 bases, with 10 bases left between them. Germline CDR1 reads SEHNR; CDR2 reads FQNEAQ (reference sequence). The CDR3 reads CASSSTQVYEQYF. CDR3 coding DNA: TGTGCCAGCAGCTCAACACAGGTCTACGAGCAGTACTTC.

The chain combines TRBV18 with TRBJ1-2; TRBD1 might be the D (5 bases). V lost 1 base and J lost 6, with 6 bases in between. The CDR3 extends over 12 amino acids. CDR1 and CDR2 (germline): KGHSH, LQKENI. This CDR3 is CASSPQDNGYTF. CDR3 nucleotide sequence: TGTGCCAGCTCACCACAGGACAATGGCTACACCTTC.

CDR3 nucleotide sequence: TGTGCCAGCAGGCGCTGGCGCAACACCGGGGAGCTGTTTTTT. This sequence encodes CASRRWRNTGELFF. The chain links TRBV6-1 to TRBJ2-2, with D unresolved. With 6 bases removed from V and 2 bases from J, the gap between germline ends came to 10 bases. CDR1 is MNHNS, CDR2 SASEGT, per germline. This CDR3 has 14 residues.

This clonotype appeared many times. J is TRBJ2-7 and V is TRBV2; TRBD2 is a possible D gene (5 bases). Trimming removed 7 bases from V and 7 bases from J, with 17 bases in between. The CDR3 extends over 13 amino acids. Looked up from germline, CDR1 is SNHLY and CDR2 is FYNNEI. CDR3 nucleotides: TGTGCCAGCATAAGGGAGACATACGAGGAGCAGTACTTC. It yields the protein CASIRETYEEQYF.

The chain recombines TRBV6-2 or TRBV6-3 with TRBJ2-4, with no clear D. The CDR3 has 14 amino acids. Germline V gene data show CDR1 as MNHEY and CDR2 as SVGEGT. V was cut by 7 bases and J by 0 bases, with 10 bases left in between. The CDR3 nucleotides read TGTGCCAGCAACCCCGACACAGCCAAAAACATTCAGTACTTC. Translated, it gives CASNPDTAKNIQYF.

This clonotype was detected only a few times. The gene calls are TRBV6-1 and TRBJ2-5; the match to TRBD1 covers 8 bases. The V segment lost 6 bases and the J segment 9 bases; nucleotides outside the gene matches: 3. Germline loops: CDR1 MNHNS, CDR2 SASEGT. The CDR3 extends over 11 amino acids. The CDR3 loop is CASRTGVSQYF. The CDR3 DNA reads TGTGCCAGCAGGACAGGGGTCTCCCAGTACTTC.

This clonotype was counted many times. The gene calls are TRBV4-1 and TRBJ2-2; D remains unclear. Germline-derived CDR1 and CDR2 are MGHRA and YSYEKL. V lost 4 bases and J 4 bases, leaving 10 bases between the germline ends. There are 14 residues in the CDR3. The CDR3 spells CASSPSWSTGELFF. CDR3 DNA sequence: TGCGCCAGCAGCCCATCCTGGAGCACCGGGGAGCTGTTTTTT.

This clonotype was counted many times. The V call is TRBV11-2, the J call TRBJ2-7; possibly TRBD1 for D (5 bases). The V gene lost 2 bases and the J gene lost 0 bases, with 14 bases spanning the gap. Germline V CDR1 and CDR2: SGHAT, FQNNGV. The CDR3 extends over 16 amino acids. CDR3 coding DNA: TGTGCCAGCAGCTTAAATACAGGCCCTCCCTCCTACGAGCAGTACTTC. This sequence encodes CASSLNTGPPSYEQYF.

This clonotype appeared many times. The junction differs from germline at one of its ends, possibly a read error. The chain is built from TRBV20-1 and TRBJ1-1, with 7 bases identical to TRBD1. Germline CDR1 DFQATT, CDR2 SNEGSKA (reference sequence). The CDR3 loop spans 15 amino acids. CDR3 sequence: CSARGDSFMNTEAFF. The DNA for the CDR3 is TGCAGTGCAAGAGGGGACAGCTTCATGAACACTGAAGCTTTCTTT.

In its sample, this clonotype was seen many times. The J gene is TRBJ1-5, the V gene TRBV20-1; no definite D call. The CDR3 is 12 residues long. Per germline, CDR1 DFQATT and CDR2 SNEGSKA (reference sequence). V lost 5 bases to trimming and J lost 7 bases, with 12 bases between them. The CDR3 DNA reads as TGCAGTGCTTATGACGGGGTACAGCCCCAGCATTTT. Its protein product is CSAYDGVQPQHF.

This sequence joins TRBV11-1 and TRBJ1-2, with 12 bases matching TRBD1. The CDR3 totals 17 residues. Trimming took 4 bases from V and 3 from J; bases not matched to a gene: 9. Looked up from germline, CDR1 is SGHAT and CDR2 is FQDESV (reference sequence). The CDR3 reads CASSSAGTGGEDYGYTF. The CDR3 coding sequence is TGTGCCAGCAGCTCGGCCGGGACAGGGGGCGAAGACTATGGCTACACCTTC.

This clonotype has just a few counts. This chain connects TRBV12-3 or TRBV12-4 to TRBJ1-5; a possible D gene is TRBD1 (6 bases). The CDR3 has 15 amino acids. V lost 2 bases and J lost 9, with 17 bases in between. Written as DNA, the CDR3 is TGTGCCAGCAGTTTACGGGCTGGGGGCGGCGGGCCCCAGCATTTT. Protein product: CASSLRAGGGGPQHF.

This clonotype was picked up many times. This chain connects TRBV30 to TRBJ2-7; D is uncertain. CDR3 size: 13 residues. The germline V gene has CDR1 GTSNPN and CDR2 SVGIG (reference sequence). Deletions cut 1 base from V and 6 bases from J, with 13 bases between. CDR3 bases: TGTGCCTGGAGTGCCAATACCTACGGCGAGCAGTACTTC. This codes for CAWSANTYGEQYF.

The chain joins TRBV5-1 to TRBJ1-1, with D uncertain. The CDR3 has 14 amino acids. The V end was cut by 0 bases, the J end by 2 bases, with 8 bases between. CDR1 and CDR2 from the germline V gene are SGHRS and YFSETQ. CDR3 DNA sequence: TGCGCCAGCAGCTTGGTTTTCGGAAACACTGAAGCTTTCTTT. This sequence encodes CASSLVFGNTEAFF.

This clonotype was counted ten times or more. The J gene is TRBJ2-7, the V gene TRBV12-5; 7 nucleotides match TRBD1. The V gene end was trimmed by 0 bases and the J gene end by 1 base; junction bases not matched to a gene: 21. The CDR3 has 21 residues. The germline V gene has CDR1 LGHNT and CDR2 FRNRAP. The CDR3 bases are TGTGCTAGTGGTTTGGTACTTGGGACAGCGATAGGATTAAACCATTCCTACGAGCAGTACTTC. It yields the protein CASGLVLGTAIGLNHSYEQYF.

This chain links TRBV20-1 with TRBJ2-5; TRBD2 aligns across 11 bases. The V and J ends lost 3 bases and 5 bases, in that order; junction bases with no gene match: 11. The CDR3 length is 16 residues. The germline gives CDR1 DFQATT, CDR2 SNEGSKA (reference sequence). For the CDR3, the DNA is TGCAGTGCTAGCGTAGCGGGGGGGCGTTCAGGGGAGACCCAGTACTTC. Amino acids: CSASVAGGRSGETQYF.

The chain employs TRBV18 and TRBJ1-2; D remains ambiguous. There are 14 residues in the CDR3. Germline V gives CDR1 KGHSH, CDR2 LQKENI. Trimming removed 2 bases at V and 0 bases at J, with 7 bases between. The CDR3: CASSPNEANYGYTF. The CDR3 region has the DNA TGTGCCAGCTCACCAAATGAAGCTAACTATGGCTACACCTTC.

This clonotype was seen at least ten times. The gene calls are TRBV2 and TRBJ1-2; D gene unclear. Germline assignment: CDR1 SNHLY and CDR2 FYNNEI. The CDR3 runs 13 residues. The ends were cut back, 3 bases at V and 8 bases at J, with 13 bases in the middle. CDR3 bases: TGTGCCAGCAGTGACTCGGTTCTAGAGGGCTACACCTTC. This translates into CASSDSVLEGYTF.

At least ten counts were recorded for this clonotype. The CDR3 is CASSPRGSSGNTIYF. The CDR3 DNA sequence: TGTGCCAGCAGTCCTCGGGGGTCCTCTGGAAACACCATATATTTT. The chain joins TRBV12-3 or TRBV12-4 to TRBJ1-3, with D perhaps TRBD1 (5 bases). The CDR3 runs 15 residues. With 5 bases removed from V and 0 bases from J, the gap between germline ends came to 11 bases.

This clonotype was counted only a few times. The rearrangement joins TRBV6-5 to TRBJ2-5, with TRBD2 matching over 8 bases. Unmatched junction bases numbered 6, after V lost 4 bases and J lost 5 bases. The CDR3 extends over 14 amino acids. Germline V gene data show CDR1 as MNHEY and CDR2 as SVGAGI. The chain's CDR3 is CASSSNRGGETQYF. DNA of the CDR3: TGTGCCAGCAGTTCTAACCGGGGGGGGGAGACCCAGTACTTC.

This clonotype was recorded many times. This sequence joins TRBV7-6 and TRBJ2-2, with a possible D match to TRBD1 (5 bases). V lost 4 bases, J lost 1 base, and 16 bases lay in between. Germline V gene data show CDR1 as SGHVS and CDR2 as FNYEAQ. CDR3 size: 17 residues. CDR3 sequence (DNA): TGTGCCAGCAGCTCCCCTATCGTAGGGGAGAACACCGGGGAGCTGTTTTTT. This translates into CASSSPIVGENTGELFF.

Many counts were recorded for this clonotype. The rearrangement links TRBV12-3 or TRBV12-4 to TRBJ2-7, with 10 bases lining up with TRBD1. V shed 9 bases, J shed 5 bases, and the junction held 7 bases outside the gene matches. This CDR3 has 13 residues. The CDR3 DNA is TGTGCCAGTCGTAGACAGGGGGCGGACGAGCAGTACTTC. It specifies CASRRQGADEQYF.

This clonotype appeared a few times. The chain is built from TRBV29-1 and TRBJ2-5; the D call may be TRBD1 or TRBD2 (5 bases each). With 6 bases removed from V and 0 bases from J, the gap between germline ends came to 14 bases. CDR1 SQVTM and CDR2 ANQGSEA come from the germline V gene. This CDR3 has 14 amino acids. The CDR3 sequence: CSVGEGRNQETQYF. The CDR3 coding sequence is TGCAGCGTAGGCGAGGGACGGAACCAAGAGACCCAGTACTTC.

This CDR3 reads CASRPEGLGLLYF. The CDR3 nucleotides read TGTGCCAGCAGGCCCGAGGGGCTGGGGCTTCTGTACTTC. The gene calls are TRBV7-2 and TRBJ2-5; either TRBD1 or TRBD2 may fit D (5 bases each). V gave up 6 bases and J gave up 13 bases, with 21 bases separating them. Germline-derived CDR1 and CDR2 are SGHTA and FQGNSA. The CDR3 loop spans 13 amino acids.

The sample holds many counts of this clonotype. This chain uses TRBV29-1 with TRBJ1-2; 8 nucleotides align to TRBD1. The CDR3 spans 12 residues. V trimming: 7 bases; J trimming: 8 bases; junction bases outside the gene matches: 9. Germline V gene data show CDR1 as SQVTM and CDR2 as ANQGSEA. CDR3 DNA: TGCAGCGCCCCAGACAGGGGCTGGGGCTACACCTTC. Its translation: CSAPDRGWGYTF.

Only a few counts were recorded for this clonotype. This chain connects TRBV6-5 to TRBJ2-5; D not resolved. The germline V and J ends were trimmed by 4 bases and 1 base, with 16 bases remaining between them. Germline CDR1 reads MNHEY; CDR2 reads SVGAGI. The CDR3 totals 16 residues. The CDR3 sequence: CASSFGRESLQETQYF. CDR3 bases: TGTGCCAGCAGTTTTGGGCGCGAATCACTCCAAGAGACCCAGTACTTC.

This clonotype showed up just a few times. The gene calls are TRBV20-1 and TRBJ2-5; 8 bases map to TRBD1. CDR3 size: 12 residues. The germline gives CDR1 DFQATT, CDR2 SNEGSKA (reference sequence). V shed 5 bases, J shed 4 bases, and the junction held 3 bases outside the gene matches. The CDR3 nucleotides read TGCAGTGCTGACAGGGGAGGAGAGACCCAGTACTTC. Translation gives CSADRGGETQYF.